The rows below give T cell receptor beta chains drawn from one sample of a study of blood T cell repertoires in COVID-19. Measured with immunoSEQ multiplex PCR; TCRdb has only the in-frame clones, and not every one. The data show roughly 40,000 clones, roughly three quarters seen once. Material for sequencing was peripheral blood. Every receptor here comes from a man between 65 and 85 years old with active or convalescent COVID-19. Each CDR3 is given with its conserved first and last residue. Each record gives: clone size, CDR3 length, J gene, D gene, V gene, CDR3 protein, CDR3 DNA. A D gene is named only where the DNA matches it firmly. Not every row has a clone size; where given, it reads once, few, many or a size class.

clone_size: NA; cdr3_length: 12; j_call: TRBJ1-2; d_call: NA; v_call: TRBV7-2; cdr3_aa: CASSPGGGLYTF; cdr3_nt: TGTGCCAGCAGCCCCGGCGGGGGGCTCTACACCTTC
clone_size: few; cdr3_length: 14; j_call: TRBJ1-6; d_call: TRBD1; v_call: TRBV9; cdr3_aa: CASSTGTANSPLHF; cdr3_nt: TGTGCCAGCAGCACAGGGACAGCAAATTCACCCCTCCACTTT
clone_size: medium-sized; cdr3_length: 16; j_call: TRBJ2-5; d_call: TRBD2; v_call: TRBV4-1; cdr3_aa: CASSQDRAGGQETQYF; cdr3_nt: TGCGCCAGCAGCCAAGACCGAGCGGGGGGGCAAGAGACCCAGTACTTC
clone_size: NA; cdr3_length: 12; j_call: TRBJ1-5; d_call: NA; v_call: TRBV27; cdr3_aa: CASSSAPPIALF; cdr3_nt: TGTGCCAGCAGTTCCGCACCACCTATCGCTCTTTTT
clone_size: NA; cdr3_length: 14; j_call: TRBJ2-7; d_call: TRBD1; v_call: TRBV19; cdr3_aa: CASSSQGDSYEQYF; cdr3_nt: TGTGCCAGTAGTTCACAGGGGGACTCCTACGAGCAGTACTTC
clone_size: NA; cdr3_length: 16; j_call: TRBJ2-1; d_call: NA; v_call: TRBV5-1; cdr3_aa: CASSLFNFADNNEQFF; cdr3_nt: TGCGCCAGCAGCTTGTTTAACTTTGCGGACAACAATGAGCAGTTCTTC
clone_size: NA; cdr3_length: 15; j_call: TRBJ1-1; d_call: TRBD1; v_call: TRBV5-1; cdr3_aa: CASSPSTGGVTEAFF; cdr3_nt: TGCGCCAGCAGCCCCTCGACAGGGGGGGTAACTGAAGCTTTCTTT
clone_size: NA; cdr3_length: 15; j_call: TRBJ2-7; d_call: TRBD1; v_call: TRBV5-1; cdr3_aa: CASSLEGGTTHEQYF; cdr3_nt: TGCGCCAGCAGCTTGGAAGGGGGCACCACCCACGAGCAGTACTTC
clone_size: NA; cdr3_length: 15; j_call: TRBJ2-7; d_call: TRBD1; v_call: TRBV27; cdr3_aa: CASSLNQGATYEQYF; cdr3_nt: TGTGCCAGCAGTTTAAACCAGGGGGCCACCTACGAGCAGTACTTC
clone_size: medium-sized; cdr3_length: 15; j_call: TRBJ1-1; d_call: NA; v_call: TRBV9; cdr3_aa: CASSKGSTLGTEAFF; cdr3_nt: TGTGCCAGCAGCAAGGGGTCCACCCTGGGAACTGAAGCTTTCTTT
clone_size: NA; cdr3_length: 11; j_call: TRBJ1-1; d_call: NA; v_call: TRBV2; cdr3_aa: CASQVITEAFF; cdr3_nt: TGTGCCAGCCAGGTGATCACTGAAGCTTTCTTT
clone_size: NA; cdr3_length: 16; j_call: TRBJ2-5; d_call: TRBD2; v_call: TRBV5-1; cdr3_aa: CASSISSGGPGETQYF; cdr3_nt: TGCGCCAGCAGCATAAGTAGCGGGGGGCCGGGGGAGACCCAGTACTTC
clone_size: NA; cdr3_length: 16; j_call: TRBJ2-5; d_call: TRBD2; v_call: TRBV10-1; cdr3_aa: CASSESGGKSKETQYF; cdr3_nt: TGCGCCAGCAGTGAGTCGGGGGGGAAAAGCAAAGAGACCCAGTACTTC
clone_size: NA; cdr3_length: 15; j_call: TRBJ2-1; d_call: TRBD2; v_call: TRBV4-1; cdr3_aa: CASSQGGSGVSEQFF; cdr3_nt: TGCGCCAGCAGCCAAGGGGGTAGCGGGGTTAGTGAGCAGTTCTTC
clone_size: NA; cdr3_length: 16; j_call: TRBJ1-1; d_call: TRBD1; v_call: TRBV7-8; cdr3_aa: CASSLRLDRENTEAFF; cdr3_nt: TGTGCCAGCAGCCTCCGACTTGACAGGGAGAACACTGAAGCTTTCTTT
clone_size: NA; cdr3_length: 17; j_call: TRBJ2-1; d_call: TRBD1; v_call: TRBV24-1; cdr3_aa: CATSDPARDRGRNEQFF; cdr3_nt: TGTGCCACCAGTGATCCCGCACGGGACAGGGGACGCAATGAGCAGTTCTTC
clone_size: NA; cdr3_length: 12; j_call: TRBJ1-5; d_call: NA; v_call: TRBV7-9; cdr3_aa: CAAAYGNQPQHF; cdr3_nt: TGTGCCGCGGCTTACGGTAATCAGCCCCAGCATTTT
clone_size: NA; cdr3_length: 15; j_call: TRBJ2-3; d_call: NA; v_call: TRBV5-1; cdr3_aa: CASSLNPRATDTQYF; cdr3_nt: TGCGCCAGCAGCTTGAACCCCAGGGCAACAGATACGCAGTATTTT
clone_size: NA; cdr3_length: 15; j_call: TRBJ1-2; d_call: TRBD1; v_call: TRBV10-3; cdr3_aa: CAISDQQGANYGYTF; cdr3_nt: TGTGCCATCAGTGACCAACAGGGGGCAAACTATGGCTACACCTTC
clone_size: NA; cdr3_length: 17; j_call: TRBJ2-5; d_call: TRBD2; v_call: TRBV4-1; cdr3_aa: CASSHEGQPGGKETQYF; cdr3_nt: TGCGCCAGCAGCCATGAAGGACAACCGGGGGGGAAAGAGACCCAGTACTTC
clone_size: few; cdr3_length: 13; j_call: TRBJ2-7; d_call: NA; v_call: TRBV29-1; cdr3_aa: CSVVAGPRHEQYF; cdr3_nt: TGCAGCGTTGTGGCGGGCCCTAGGCACGAGCAGTACTTC
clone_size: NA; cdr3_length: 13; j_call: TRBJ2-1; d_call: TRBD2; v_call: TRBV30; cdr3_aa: CAWSVDPGGEQFF; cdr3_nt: TGTGCCTGGAGTGTAGACCCGGGAGGGGAGCAGTTCTTC
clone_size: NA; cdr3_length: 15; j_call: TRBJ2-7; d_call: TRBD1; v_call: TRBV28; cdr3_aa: CASSFSGDRGSEQYF; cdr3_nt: TGTGCCAGCAGTTTCTCGGGGGACAGGGGCTCCGAGCAGTACTTC
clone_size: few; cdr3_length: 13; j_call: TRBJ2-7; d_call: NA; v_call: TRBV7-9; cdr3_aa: CASSPEGTREQYF; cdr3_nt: TGTGCCAGCAGCCCGGAAGGGACAAGGGAGCAGTACTTC
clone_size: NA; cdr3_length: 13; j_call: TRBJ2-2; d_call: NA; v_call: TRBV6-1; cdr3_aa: CASITGATGELFF; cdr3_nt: TGTGCCAGCATAACGGGTGCCACCGGGGAGCTGTTTTTT
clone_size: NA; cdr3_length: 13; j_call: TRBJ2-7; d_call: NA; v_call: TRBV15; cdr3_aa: CATSAQGTYEQYF; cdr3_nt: TGTGCCACCAGCGCCCAGGGGACCTACGAGCAGTACTTC
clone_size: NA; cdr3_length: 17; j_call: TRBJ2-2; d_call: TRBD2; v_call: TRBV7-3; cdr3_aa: CASSLLAGGPGTGELFF; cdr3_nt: TGTGCCAGCAGCTTACTAGCGGGGGGGCCTGGCACCGGGGAGCTGTTTTTT
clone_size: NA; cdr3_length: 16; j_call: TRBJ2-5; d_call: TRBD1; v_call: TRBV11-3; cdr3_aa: CASSLGRTGGRETQYF; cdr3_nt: TGTGCCAGCAGCTTGGGCCGGACAGGGGGCCGAGAGACCCAGTACTTC
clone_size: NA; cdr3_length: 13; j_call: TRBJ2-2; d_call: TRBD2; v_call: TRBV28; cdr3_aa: CASTGGRYGELFF; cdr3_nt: TGTGCCAGCACGGGGGGTCGATACGGGGAGCTGTTTTTT
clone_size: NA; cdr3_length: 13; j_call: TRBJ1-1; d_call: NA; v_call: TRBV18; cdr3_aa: CASSLWGDTEAFF; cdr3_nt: TGTGCCAGCTCACTATGGGGAGACACTGAAGCTTTCTTT
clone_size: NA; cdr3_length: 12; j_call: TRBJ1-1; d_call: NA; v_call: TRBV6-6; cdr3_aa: CASSPTTGGAFF; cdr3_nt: TGTGCCAGCAGCCCAACTACTGGGGGCGCTTTCTTT
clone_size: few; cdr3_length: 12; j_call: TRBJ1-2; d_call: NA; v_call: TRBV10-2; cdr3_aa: CASSEPDYGYTF; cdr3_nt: TGCGCCAGCAGTGAGCCCGACTATGGCTACACCTTC
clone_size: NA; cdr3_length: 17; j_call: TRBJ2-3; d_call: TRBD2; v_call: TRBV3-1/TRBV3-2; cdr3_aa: CASSQGTSGGTPDTQYF; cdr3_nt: TGTGCCAGCAGCCAAGGAACTAGCGGGGGAACCCCAGATACGCAGTATTTT
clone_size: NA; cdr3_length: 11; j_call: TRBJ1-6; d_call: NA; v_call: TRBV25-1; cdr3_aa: CASSARQLLHF; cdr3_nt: TGTGCCAGCAGTGCCAGACAGCTACTCCACTTT
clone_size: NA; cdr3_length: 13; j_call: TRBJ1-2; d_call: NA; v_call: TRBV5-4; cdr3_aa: CASSLASERGYTF; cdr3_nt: TGTGCCAGCAGCTTAGCCTCCGAGAGAGGCTACACCTTC
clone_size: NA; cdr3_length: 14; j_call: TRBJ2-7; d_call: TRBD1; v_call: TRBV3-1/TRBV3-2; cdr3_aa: CASSYGTVTYEQYF; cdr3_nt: TGTGCCAGCAGTTACGGGACAGTTACCTACGAGCAGTACTTC
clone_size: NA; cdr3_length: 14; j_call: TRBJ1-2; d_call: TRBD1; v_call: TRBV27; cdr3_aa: CASSPTGGYYGYTF; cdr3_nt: TGTGCCAGCAGTCCCACAGGGGGCTATTATGGCTACACCTTC
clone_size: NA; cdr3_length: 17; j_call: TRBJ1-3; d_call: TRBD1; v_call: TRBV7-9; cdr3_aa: CASSRWTGDSEGNTIYF; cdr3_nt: TGTGCCAGCAGCCGCTGGACAGGGGATTCAGAAGGAAACACCATATATTTT
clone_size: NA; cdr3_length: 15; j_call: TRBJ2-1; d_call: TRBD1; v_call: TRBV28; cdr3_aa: CASSLGTGDYNEQFF; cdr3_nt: TGTGCCAGCAGTTTAGGGACAGGGGACTATAATGAGCAGTTCTTC
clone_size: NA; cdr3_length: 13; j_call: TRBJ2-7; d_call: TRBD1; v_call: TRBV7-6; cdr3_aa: CASSLNRGYEQYF; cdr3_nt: TGTGCCAGCAGCTTAAACAGGGGATACGAGCAGTACTTC
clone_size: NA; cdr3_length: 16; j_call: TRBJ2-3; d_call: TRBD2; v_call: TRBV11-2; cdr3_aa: CASSFWTSGEGNTQYF; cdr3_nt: TGTGCCAGCAGCTTCTGGACTAGCGGGGAAGGTAATACGCAGTATTTT
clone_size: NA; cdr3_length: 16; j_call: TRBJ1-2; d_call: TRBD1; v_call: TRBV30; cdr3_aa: CAWSVPGTGLGYGYTF; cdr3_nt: TGTGCCTGGAGTGTACCTGGGACAGGTCTTGGCTATGGCTACACCTTC
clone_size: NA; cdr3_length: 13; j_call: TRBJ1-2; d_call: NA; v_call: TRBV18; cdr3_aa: CASSGGENYGYTF; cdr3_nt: TGTGCCAGCTCAGGGGGGGAAAACTATGGCTACACCTTC
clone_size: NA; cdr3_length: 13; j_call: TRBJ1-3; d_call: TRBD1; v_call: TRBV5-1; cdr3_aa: CASGQGSGNTIYF; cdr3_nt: TGCGCCAGCGGACAGGGCTCTGGAAACACCATATATTTT
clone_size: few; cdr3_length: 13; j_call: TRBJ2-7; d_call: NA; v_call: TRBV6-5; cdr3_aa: CASVAPLSREQYF; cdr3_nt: TGTGCCAGTGTCGCCCCACTGAGTCGGGAGCAGTACTTC
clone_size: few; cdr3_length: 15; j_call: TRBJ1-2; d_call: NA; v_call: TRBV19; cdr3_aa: CATLPQEGFGVGYTF; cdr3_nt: TGTGCCACCCTTCCCCAGGAGGGATTCGGGGTCGGCTACACCTTC
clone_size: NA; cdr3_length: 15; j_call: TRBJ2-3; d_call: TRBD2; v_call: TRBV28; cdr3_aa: CASSSTSGGTDTQYF; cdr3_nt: TGTGCCAGCAGTTCGACTAGCGGGGGCACAGATACGCAGTATTTT
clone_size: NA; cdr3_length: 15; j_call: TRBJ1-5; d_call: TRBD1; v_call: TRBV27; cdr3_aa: CASNLRGQGNQPQHF; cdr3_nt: TGTGCCAGCAACCTAAGGGGACAGGGGAATCAGCCCCAGCATTTT
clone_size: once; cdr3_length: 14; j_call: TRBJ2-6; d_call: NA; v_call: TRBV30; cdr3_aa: CAWDLATGTNVLTF; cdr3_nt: TGTGCCTGGGACTTGGCCACAGGGACCAACGTCCTGACTTTC
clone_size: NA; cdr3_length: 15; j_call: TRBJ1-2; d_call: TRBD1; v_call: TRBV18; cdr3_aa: CASSLNPTGLYGYTF; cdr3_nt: TGTGCCAGCTCACTAAACCCGACAGGGCTCTATGGCTACACCTTC
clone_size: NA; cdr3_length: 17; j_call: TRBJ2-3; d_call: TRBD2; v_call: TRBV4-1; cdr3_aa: CASSHEVTTSGVNTQYF; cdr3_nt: TGCGCCAGCAGCCACGAAGTTACGACTAGCGGGGTAAATACGCAGTATTTT
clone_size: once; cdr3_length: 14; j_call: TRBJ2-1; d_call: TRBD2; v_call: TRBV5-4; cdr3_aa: CASSLVLAGGEQFF; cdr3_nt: TGTGCCAGCAGCTTGGTGTTAGCGGGGGGCGAGCAGTTCTTC
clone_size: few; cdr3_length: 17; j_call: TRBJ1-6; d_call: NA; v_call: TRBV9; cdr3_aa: CASSPRASGGLNSPLHF; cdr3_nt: TGTGCCAGCAGCCCGAGAGCGTCAGGTGGACTTAATTCACCCCTCCACTTT
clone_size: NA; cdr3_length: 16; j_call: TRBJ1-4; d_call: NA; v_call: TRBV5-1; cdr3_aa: CASSAGDTPTNEKLFF; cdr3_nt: TGCGCCAGCAGCGCCGGGGACACCCCAACTAATGAAAAACTGTTTTTT
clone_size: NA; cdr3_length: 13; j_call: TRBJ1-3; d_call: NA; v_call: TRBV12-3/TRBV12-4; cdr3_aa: CASWQVGGNTIYF; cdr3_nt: TGTGCCAGCTGGCAGGTTGGTGGAAACACCATATATTTT
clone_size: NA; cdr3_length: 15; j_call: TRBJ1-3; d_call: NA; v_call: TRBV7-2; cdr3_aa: CASTFQGVAGNTIYF; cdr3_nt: TGTGCCAGCACCTTTCAGGGTGTGGCTGGAAACACCATATATTTT
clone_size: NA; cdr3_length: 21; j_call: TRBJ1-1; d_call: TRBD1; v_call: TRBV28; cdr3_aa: CASSTNPGQYLTVGPNTEAFF; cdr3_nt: TGTGCCAGCAGTACTAATCCGGGACAGTACCTCACCGTAGGACCGAACACTGAAGCTTTCTTT